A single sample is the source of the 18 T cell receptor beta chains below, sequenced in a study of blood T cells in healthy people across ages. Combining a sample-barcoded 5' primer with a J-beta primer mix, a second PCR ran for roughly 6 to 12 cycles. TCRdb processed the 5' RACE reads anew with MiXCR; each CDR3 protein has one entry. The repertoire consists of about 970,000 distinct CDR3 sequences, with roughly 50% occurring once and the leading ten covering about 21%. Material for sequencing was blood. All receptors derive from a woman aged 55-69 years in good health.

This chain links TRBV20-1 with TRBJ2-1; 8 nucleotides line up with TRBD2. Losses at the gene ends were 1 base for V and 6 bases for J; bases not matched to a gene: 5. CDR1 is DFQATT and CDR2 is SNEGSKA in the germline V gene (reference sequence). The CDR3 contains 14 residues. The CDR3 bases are TGCAGTGCTAGAGGGACTAGCTGGGTCAATGAGCAGTTCTTC. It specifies CSARGTSWVNEQFF.

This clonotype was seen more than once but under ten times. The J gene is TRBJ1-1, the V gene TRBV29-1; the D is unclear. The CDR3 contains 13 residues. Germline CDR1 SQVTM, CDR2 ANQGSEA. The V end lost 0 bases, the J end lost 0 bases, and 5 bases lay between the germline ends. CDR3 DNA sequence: TGCAGCGTTGAAGAGCACATGAACACTGAAGCTTTCTTT. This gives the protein CSVEEHMNTEAFF.

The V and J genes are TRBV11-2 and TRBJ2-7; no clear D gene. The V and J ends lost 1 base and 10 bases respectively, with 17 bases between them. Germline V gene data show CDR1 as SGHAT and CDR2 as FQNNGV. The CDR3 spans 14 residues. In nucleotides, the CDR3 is TGTGCCAGCAGCTTAGCTGTACGGCTCCCACCCCAGTACTTC. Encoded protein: CASSLAVRLPPQYF.

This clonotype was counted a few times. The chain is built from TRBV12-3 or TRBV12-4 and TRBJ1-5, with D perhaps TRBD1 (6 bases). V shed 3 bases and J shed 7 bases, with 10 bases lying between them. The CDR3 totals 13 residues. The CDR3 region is CASSLGGLQPQHF. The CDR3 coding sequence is TGTGCCAGCAGTTTGGGGGGGCTCCAGCCCCAGCATTTT.

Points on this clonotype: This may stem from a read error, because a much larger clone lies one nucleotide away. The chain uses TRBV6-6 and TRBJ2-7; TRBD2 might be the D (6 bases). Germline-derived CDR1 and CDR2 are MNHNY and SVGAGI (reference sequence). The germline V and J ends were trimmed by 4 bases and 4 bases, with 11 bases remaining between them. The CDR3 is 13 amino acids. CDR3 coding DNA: TGTGCCAGCAGTTGGGCGGGGCGATACGAGCAGTACTTC. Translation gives CASSWAGRYEQYF.

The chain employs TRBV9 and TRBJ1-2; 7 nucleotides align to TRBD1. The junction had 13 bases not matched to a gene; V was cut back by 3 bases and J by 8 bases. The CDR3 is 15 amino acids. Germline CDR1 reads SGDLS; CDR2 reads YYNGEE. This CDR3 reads CASSERQGEKFGYTF. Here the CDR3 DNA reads TGTGCCAGCAGCGAAAGACAGGGAGAGAAATTCGGCTACACCTTC.

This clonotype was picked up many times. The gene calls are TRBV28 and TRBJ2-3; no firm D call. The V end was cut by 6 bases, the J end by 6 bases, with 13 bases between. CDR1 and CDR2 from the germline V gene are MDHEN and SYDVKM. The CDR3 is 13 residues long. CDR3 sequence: CASSQWTVDTQYF. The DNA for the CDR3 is TGTGCCAGCAGCCAGTGGACGGTGGATACGCAGTATTTT.

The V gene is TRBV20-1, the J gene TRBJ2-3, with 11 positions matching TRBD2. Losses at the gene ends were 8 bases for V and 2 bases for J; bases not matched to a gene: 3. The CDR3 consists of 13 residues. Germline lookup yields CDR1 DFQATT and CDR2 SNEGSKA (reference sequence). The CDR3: CSQLAGATDTQYF. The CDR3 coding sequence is TGCAGTCAACTAGCGGGGGCCACAGATACGCAGTATTTT.

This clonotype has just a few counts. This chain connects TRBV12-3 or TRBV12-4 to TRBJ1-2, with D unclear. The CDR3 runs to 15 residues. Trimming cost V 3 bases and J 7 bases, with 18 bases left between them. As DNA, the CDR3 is TGTGCCAGCAGTTTTGTCGTAGAGGCAGGCTCTGGCTACACCTTC. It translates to CASSFVVEAGSGYTF.

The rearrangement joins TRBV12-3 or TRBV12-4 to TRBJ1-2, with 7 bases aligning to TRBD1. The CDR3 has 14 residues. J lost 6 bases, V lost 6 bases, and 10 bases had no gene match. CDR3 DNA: TGTGCCAGCAGCGGAGGGGACAGCCGCGATGGCTACACCTTC. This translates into CASSGGDSRDGYTF.

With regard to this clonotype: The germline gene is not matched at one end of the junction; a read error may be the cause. CDR3 sequence (DNA): TGCGCCGGCAGCAAAGAACCGGGACTAGTCGAGCAGTACTTC. It yields the protein CAGSKEPGLVEQYF. The chain employs TRBV4-1 and TRBJ2-7; 8 bases are a match to TRBD2. This CDR3 spans 14 amino acids. Germline assignment: CDR1 MGHRA and CDR2 YSYEKL.

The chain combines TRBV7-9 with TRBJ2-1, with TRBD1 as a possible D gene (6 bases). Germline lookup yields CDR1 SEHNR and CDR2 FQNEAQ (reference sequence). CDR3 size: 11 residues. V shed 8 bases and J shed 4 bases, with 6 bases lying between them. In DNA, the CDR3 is TGTGCCAGCGACAGGTACAATGAGCAGTTCTTC. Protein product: CASDRYNEQFF.

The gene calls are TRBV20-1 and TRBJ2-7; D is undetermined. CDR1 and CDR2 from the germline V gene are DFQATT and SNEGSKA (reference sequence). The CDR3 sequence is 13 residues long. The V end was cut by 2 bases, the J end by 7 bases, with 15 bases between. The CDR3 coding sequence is TGCAGTGCTAGAAAGAACCTCTACAATGAGCAGTACTTC. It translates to CSARKNLYNEQYF.

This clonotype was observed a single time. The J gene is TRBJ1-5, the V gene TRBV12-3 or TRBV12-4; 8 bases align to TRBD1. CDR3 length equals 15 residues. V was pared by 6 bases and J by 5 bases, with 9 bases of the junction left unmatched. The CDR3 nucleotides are TGTGCCAGCAGGAGACCGGACAGGGCCGATCAGCCCCAGCATTTT. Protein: CASRRPDRADQPQHF.

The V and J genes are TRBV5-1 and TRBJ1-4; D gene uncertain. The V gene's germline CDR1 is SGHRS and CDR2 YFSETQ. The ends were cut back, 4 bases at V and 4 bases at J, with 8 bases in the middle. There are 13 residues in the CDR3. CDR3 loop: CASSRTGNEKLFF. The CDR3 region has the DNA TGCGCCAGCAGCCGGACGGGTAATGAAAAACTGTTTTTT.

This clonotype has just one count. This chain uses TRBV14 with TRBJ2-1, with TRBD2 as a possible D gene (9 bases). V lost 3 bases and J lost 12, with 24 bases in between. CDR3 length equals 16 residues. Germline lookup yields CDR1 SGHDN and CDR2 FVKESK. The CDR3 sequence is CASSHLGTGFSGRQFF. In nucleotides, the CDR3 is TGTGCCAGCAGCCACCTTGGGACAGGCTTTAGCGGGAGGCAGTTCTTC.

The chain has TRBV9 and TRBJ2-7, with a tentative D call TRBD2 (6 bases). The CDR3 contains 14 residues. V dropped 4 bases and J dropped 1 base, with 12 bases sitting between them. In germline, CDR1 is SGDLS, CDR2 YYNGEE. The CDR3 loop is CASSQELASYEQYF. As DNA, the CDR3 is TGTGCCAGCAGCCAAGAACTAGCTTCCTACGAGCAGTACTTC.

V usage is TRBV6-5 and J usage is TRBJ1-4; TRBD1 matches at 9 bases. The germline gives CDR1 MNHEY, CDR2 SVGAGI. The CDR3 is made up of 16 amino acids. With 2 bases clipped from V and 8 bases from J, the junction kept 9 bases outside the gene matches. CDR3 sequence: CASSYPFRDREEKLFF. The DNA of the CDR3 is TGTGCCAGCAGTTACCCTTTCCGGGACAGGGAGGAAAAACTGTTTTTT.